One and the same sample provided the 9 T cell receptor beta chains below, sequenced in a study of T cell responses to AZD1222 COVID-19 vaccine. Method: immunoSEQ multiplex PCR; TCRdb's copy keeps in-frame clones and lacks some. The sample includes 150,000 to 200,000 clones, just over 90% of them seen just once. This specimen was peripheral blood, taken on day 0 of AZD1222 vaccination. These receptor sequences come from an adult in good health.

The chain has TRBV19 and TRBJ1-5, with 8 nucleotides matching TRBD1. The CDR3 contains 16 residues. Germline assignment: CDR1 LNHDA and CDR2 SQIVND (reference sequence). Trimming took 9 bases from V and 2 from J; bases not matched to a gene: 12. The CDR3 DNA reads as TGTGCCAGCCGACCGGGCAGGGGGCATGGCAATCAGCCCCAGCATTTT. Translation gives CASRPGRGHGNQPQHF.

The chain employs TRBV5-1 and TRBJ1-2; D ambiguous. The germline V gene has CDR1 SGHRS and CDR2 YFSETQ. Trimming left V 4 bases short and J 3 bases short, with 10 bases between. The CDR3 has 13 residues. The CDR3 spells CASSPDGDYGYTF. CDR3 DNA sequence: TGCGCCAGCAGCCCGGACGGGGACTATGGCTACACCTTC.

CDR3 protein: CASSMTGRSYGYTF. CDR3 in DNA: TGTGCCAGCAGTATGACAGGTCGCTCCTATGGCTACACCTTC. The chain uses TRBV2 and TRBJ1-2; D possibly corresponds to TRBD1 (6 bases). The germline V gene has CDR1 SNHLY and CDR2 FYNNEI. V lost 5 bases to trimming and J lost 4 bases, with 14 bases between them. The CDR3 totals 14 residues.

The CDR3 DNA follows: TGTGCCAGCAGCCGAGATTACAGGGGTAATAGCAATCAGCCCCAGCATTTT. Translating gives CASSRDYRGNSNQPQHF. The J gene is TRBJ1-5, the V gene TRBV5-5, with 7 bases aligning to TRBD1. With V trimmed by 4 bases and J by 0 bases, 10 bases remained unmatched. Germline CDR1 reads SGHKS; CDR2 reads YYEKEE (reference sequence). The CDR3 length is 17 residues.

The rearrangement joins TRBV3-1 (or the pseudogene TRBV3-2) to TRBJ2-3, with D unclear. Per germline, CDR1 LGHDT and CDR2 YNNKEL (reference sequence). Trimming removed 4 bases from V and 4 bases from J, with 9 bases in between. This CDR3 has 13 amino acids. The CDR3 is CASSRFYSDTQYF. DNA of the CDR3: TGTGCCAGCAGCCGGTTTTATTCAGATACGCAGTATTTT.

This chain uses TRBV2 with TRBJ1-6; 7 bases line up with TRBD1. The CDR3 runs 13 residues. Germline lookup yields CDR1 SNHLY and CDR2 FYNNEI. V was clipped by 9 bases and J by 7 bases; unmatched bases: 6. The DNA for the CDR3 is TGTGCCAGTTCGACAGGGTTGAATTCACCCCTCCACTTT. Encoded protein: CASSTGLNSPLHF.

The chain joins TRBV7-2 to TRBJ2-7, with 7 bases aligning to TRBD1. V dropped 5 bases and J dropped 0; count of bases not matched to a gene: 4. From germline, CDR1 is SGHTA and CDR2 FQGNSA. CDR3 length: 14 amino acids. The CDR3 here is CASSTYRGSYEQYF. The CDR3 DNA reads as TGTGCCAGCAGCACATACAGGGGCTCCTACGAGCAGTACTTC.

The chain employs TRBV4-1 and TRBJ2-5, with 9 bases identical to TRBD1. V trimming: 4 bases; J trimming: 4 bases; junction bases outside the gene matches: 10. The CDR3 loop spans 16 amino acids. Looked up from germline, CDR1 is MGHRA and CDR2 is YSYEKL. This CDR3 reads CASSPRTGGGGETQYF. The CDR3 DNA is TGCGCCAGCAGCCCCCGCACAGGGGGCGGCGGAGAGACCCAGTACTTC.

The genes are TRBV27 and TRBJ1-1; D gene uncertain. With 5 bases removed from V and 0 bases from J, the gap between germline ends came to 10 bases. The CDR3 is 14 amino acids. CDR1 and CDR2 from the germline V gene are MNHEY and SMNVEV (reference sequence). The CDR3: CASSLIDLNTEAFF. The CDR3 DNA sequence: TGTGCCAGCAGTCTCATTGATCTGAACACTGAAGCTTTCTTT.